This entry features one T cell receptor (beta chain) sequence. This clonotype was recorded at least ten times. Its antigen specificity is not known. Base qualities are missing; no much larger clone stands one base away. The method was 5' RACE. Sequencing was carried out with a NextSeq 500. To allow correction of PCR and sequencing errors, the TCR library protocol tagged every TCR cDNA molecule with a unique molecular identifier. As for the authors' bioinformatics: TCR identification, UMI-based error correction and CDR3 extraction were all carried out with Decombinator tools. Expanded TCRs were defined as those above a frequency of 2 per 1,000, corresponding to the top 1% of the tumor frequency distribution. Renyi diversity was calculated using the R vegan package after each repertoire was subsampled 100 times to 5,000 TCRs. To build CDR3 similarity networks, amino acid triplet string-kernel similarity was used, and CDR3s were connected when their pairwise similarity was above 0.82. In TCRdb, the public reads were trimmed at Q25 with fastp and aligned with MiXCR, with productive beta chains retained. Entries that share a CDR3 protein sequence are merged under the most common genes and DNA. The V and J calls were determined by TCRdb, not by the authors. The sample contains 80,000 to 95,000 distinct CDR3 sequences, roughly 8.7% of them found a single time. The leading ten clones occupy 6.9% of the sample.

Per the publication, the time point label means: sample taken at primary tumor resection. Whole RNA extracted from tumor and nontumor lung tissue, or from cryopreserved PBMC samples, was used for TCR sequencing without cell sorting. The donors were about 65 patients from the lung TRACERx cohort who had early-stage, untreated non-small cell lung cancer. Patients were selected for TCR sequencing only if sufficient RNA was available from at least two tumor regions. This sample was taken from a study of spatial heterogeneity in lung cancer (dated 2019 in TCRdb). Looking at the study overall: Beta-chain transcripts were consistently detected in greater numbers than alpha-chain transcripts, which likely reflects a higher abundance of beta-chain transcripts. The study linked features of the TCR repertoire to counts of nonsynonymous mutations, which were determined by whole-exome sequencing of tumor tissue. In the raw uncorrected reads, each unique combination of TCR and UMI appeared on average more than ten times. At surgery, around 200 tumor regions, 63 to 70 matched nontumor lung samples and 45 to 60 PBMC samples were TCR-sequenced for both alpha and beta chains. In non-small cell lung cancer, the study quantitatively compared TCR alpha and beta repertoires across several tumor regions, matched nontumor lung, and blood. Paper-wide results and their limitations: Confirming at a functional level the hypothesis that regional TCRs recognize regional mutations was considered to require additional single-cell paired TCR alpha and beta sequencing. Ubiquitous expanded tumor TCRs were found in blood more often at tumor resection than at routine follow-up.

This material consisted of PBMCs, taken at surgery. The receptor was isolated from a male donor with early-stage non-small cell lung cancer.

The encoded CDR3 is CASSLAGGASRETQYF. The nucleotide sequence reads TGTGCCAGCAGCTTAGCGGGGGGGGCTTCGCGGGAGACCCAGTACTTC. Here the chain combines TRBV7-2 and TRBJ2-5; TRBD2 could be the D gene, as 7 bases match. The CDR3 holds 16 amino acids from the cysteine to the phenylalanine. CDR3 DNA is the only sequence kept; it has 48 bases, read in frame from the first base. Trimming at the junction amounts to 0 bases on V and 5 bases on J, and the germline ends lie 16 bases apart. CDR1 and CDR2 are read off the germline V gene as SGHTA and FQGNSA.